This entry features one T cell receptor (beta chain) sequence. Its matching antigen is unknown. The record originates from a study of T cell responses to AZD1222 COVID-19 vaccine. At the level of the study: Second-dose intervals of approximately 4 or approximately 12 weeks were pooled. Points from the study as a whole: White British donors predominated, females outnumbered males, and clonal diversity was possibly underestimated. Increased Spike-specific TCR breadth and depth were observed after two AZD1222 doses. Among those given AZD1222, only 5 to 7 were seropositive at baseline.

The assay was immunoSEQ multiplex PCR, and TCRdb's table has in-frame clones only and misses some. The sample lists 45,000 to 70,000 clones; roughly 86% were seen once. Looked up from germline, CDR1 is SEHNR and CDR2 is FQNEAQ (reference sequence). This CDR3 comprises 14 residues. V was shortened by 1 base and J by 6 bases, with 13 bases between the two germline ends. The V call is TRBV7-9, the J call TRBJ2-7, with D perhaps being TRBD1 or TRBD2 (5 bases each). The sequence derives from an adult in good health. Material: peripheral blood, obtained on day 0 of AZD1222 vaccination. The CDR3 DNA is TGTGCCAGCAGCTTAGTCGACAGACTATCCGAGCAGTACTTC. It encodes CASSLVDRLSEQYF.